This T cell receptor beta chain derives from a study of cytomegalovirus exposure and HLA in healthy donors. Study as a whole: There were approximately 400 genotyped donors. Of these, about 86% fell in the genetic ancestry cluster associated with self-reported Caucasian donors. Study results and caveats: According to a later analysis, most TCR beta chains associated with CMV appeared HLA-restricted. Later analysis identified a missense DCLRE1C variant that was linked to TCR beta V- and J-gene trimming. Upon later analysis, TCR association rates were observed to vary by HLA locus, being highest for DRB1 and lowest for HLA-C.

The CDR3 runs to 14 residues. The V gene end was trimmed by 5 bases and the J gene end by 8 bases; junction bases not matched to a gene: 8. Germline V gene lookup returns CDR1 LNHDA and CDR2 SQIVND (reference sequence). This clone has a handful of counts. No antigen is known for it. PCR involved 60 Vbeta and 13 Jbeta primers. Clones were sequenced by immunoSEQ multiplex PCR, and TCRdb holds only the in-frame ones, with some missing. Here the sample spans some 150,000 clones, 75% being singletons. Sequences were obtained from PBMCs. The clonotype was recovered from a man aged 25 to 40 in good health and CMV-seronegative. This chain connects TRBV19 to TRBJ2-1; 8 nucleotides line up with TRBD2. For the CDR3, the DNA is TGTGCCAGTAGTGAGATAGCGGGACGGGATGAGCAGTTCTTC. This encodes CASSEIAGRDEQFF.